This T cell receptor (beta chain) is from a study of blood T cell repertoires in COVID-19. In the study's own analysis: Quantification of nucleated cells was approximated via reference gene primer amplification. Only in-frame clones appear in the TCRdb table, and some are missing; sequencing was by immunoSEQ multiplex PCR. V, J and clone size are those of that table, while D and trimming were read from the DNA. The table lists about 500,000 clones, roughly nine tenths of them singletons, with around 7.8% in the top ten. The CDR3 contains 15 residues. The junction had 11 bases not matched to a gene; V was cut back by 6 bases and J by 5 bases. In germline, CDR1 is SQVTM, CDR2 ANQGSEA.

The V and J genes are TRBV29-1 and TRBJ1-1; 11 bases are a match to TRBD1. The receptor was isolated from a woman between 50 and 59 years old with COVID-19, enrolled during active disease. The source material was peripheral blood. The CDR3 region is CSVGTGGWGSTEAFF. The CDR3 DNA reads as TGCAGCGTAGGGACAGGGGGATGGGGATCTACTGAAGCTTTCTTT.